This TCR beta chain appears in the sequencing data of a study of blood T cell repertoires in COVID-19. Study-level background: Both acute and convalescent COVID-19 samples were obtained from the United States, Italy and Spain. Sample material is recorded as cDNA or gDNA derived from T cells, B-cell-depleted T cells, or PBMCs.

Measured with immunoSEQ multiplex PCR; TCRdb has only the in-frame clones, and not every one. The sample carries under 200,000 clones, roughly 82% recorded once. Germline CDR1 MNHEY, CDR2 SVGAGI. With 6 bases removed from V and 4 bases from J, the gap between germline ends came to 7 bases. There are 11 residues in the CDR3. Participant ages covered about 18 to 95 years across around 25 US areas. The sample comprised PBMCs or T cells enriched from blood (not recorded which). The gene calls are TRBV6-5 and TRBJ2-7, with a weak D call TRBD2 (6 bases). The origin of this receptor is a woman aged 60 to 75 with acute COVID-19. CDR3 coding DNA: TGTGCCAGCAGCGGGAGTTACGAGCAGTACTTC. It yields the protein CASSGSYEQYF.